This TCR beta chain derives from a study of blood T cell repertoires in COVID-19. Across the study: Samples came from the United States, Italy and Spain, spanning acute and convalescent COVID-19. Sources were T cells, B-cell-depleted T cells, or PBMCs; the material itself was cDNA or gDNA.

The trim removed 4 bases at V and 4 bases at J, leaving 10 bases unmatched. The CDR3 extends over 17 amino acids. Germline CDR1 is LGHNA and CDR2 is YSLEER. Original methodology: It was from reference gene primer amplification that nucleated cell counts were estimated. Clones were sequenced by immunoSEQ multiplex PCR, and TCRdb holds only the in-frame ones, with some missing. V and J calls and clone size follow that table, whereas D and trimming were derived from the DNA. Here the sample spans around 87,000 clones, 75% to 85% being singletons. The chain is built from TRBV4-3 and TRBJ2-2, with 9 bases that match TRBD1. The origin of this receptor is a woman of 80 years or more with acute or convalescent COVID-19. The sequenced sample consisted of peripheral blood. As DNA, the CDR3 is TGCGCCAGCAGCCCGCCGGGACAGGGTCTACCCACCGGGGAGCTGTTTTTT. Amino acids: CASSPPGQGLPTGELFF.